The 10 T cell receptor beta chains below come from one sample, sequenced in a study of Graves' ophthalmopathy and Graves' hyperthyroidism. The authors amplified TCR beta CDR3 regions from RNA transcripts. First-round RT-PCR used HTBI primers; second-round multiplex PCR followed. From the multiplex PCR reads, TCRdb called clonotypes with MiXCR, one entry per CDR3 protein. The repertoire holds just over 400,000 distinct CDR3 sequences, with around 21% as singletons. Sequencing was carried out using peripheral blood. The receptors shown here come from a young woman with stable Graves' hyperthyroidism.

The chain has TRBV20-1 and TRBJ1-1; TRBD1 matches at 7 bases. This CDR3 contains 14 residues. Per germline, CDR1 DFQATT and CDR2 SNEGSKA (reference sequence). CDR3 DNA sequence: TGCAGGGCCCCAAGGACAGGAGGCTCCCCTGAAGCTTTCTTT. Translated: CRAPRTGGSPEAFF.

Remarks on this clonotype: Being one base from a much bigger clone, this may be a read error. This chain connects TRBV5-1 to TRBJ2-7; 11 positions agree with TRBD2. The germline gives CDR1 SGHRS, CDR2 YFSETQ. J lost 10 bases, V lost 1 base, and 7 bases had no gene match. The CDR3 spans 14 residues. CDR3 protein: CASSLLGTSGDQYF. CDR3 DNA: TGCGCCAGCAGCTTGCTTGGGACTAGCGGCGATCAGTACTTC.

The sample holds many counts of this clonotype. V is TRBV7-9 and J is TRBJ1-2, with TRBD1 as a possible D gene (6 bases). With 5 bases removed from V and 5 bases from J, the gap between germline ends came to 12 bases. The CDR3 consists of 13 residues. Germline V gene lookup returns CDR1 SEHNR and CDR2 FQNEAQ (reference sequence). The CDR3 DNA sequence: TGTGCCAGCAGCACCCGGACAGATTATGGCTACACCTTC. It yields the protein CASSTRTDYGYTF.

This clonotype has at least ten counts. The chain recombines TRBV20-1 with TRBJ2-7; 8 positions match TRBD2. The CDR3 runs to 15 residues. V trimming: 4 bases; J trimming: 4 bases; junction bases outside the gene matches: 12. Germline CDR1 reads DFQATT; CDR2 reads SNEGSKA (reference sequence). This CDR3 reads CSANTEAGALYEQYF. DNA of the CDR3: TGCAGTGCTAACACGGAAGCGGGAGCCCTGTACGAGCAGTACTTC.

There are many counts of this clonotype. The chain joins TRBV7-6 to TRBJ1-2; D unclear. The CDR3 spans 15 residues. CDR1 is SGHVS and CDR2 is FNYEAQ in the germline V gene. Trimming stripped 1 base from V and 3 bases from J, with 12 bases between. The CDR3 bases are TGTGCCAGCAGCTTAGGGACCGTCGATCACTATGGCTACACCTTC. Amino acid sequence: CASSLGTVDHYGYTF.

This clonotype was counted at least ten times. The chain recombines TRBV28 with TRBJ1-1, with a possible D match to TRBD1 (6 bases). This CDR3 has 13 residues. Germline V gives CDR1 MDHEN, CDR2 SYDVKM. V was cut by 7 bases and J by 3 bases, with 12 bases left in between. The CDR3 coding sequence is TGTGCCAGCAAGGGGGGATCGGACACTGAAGCTTTCTTT. This gives the protein CASKGGSDTEAFF. The entire variable domain, with the rest obtained from reference TRBV28 and TRBJ1-1, is as follows: DVKVTQSSRYLVKRTGEKVFLECVQDMDHENMFWYRQDPGLGLRLIYFSYDVKMKEKGDIPEGYSVSREKKERFSLILESASTNQTSMYLCASKGGSDTEAFFGQGTRLTVV.

V gene TRBV30 combines with J gene TRBJ2-5; 9 bases match TRBD2. This CDR3 comprises 16 residues. J gave up 2 bases and V 1 base, and 8 bases lay outside the gene matches. Germline CDR1 is GTSNPN and CDR2 is SVGIG (reference sequence). Here the CDR3 DNA reads TGTGCCTGGAGTGGTCAAGCGGGAGGTCTGCAAGAGACCCAGTACTTC. It codes for CAWSGQAGGLQETQYF.

Ten or more counts support this clonotype. The chain joins TRBV20-1 to TRBJ2-5, with D possibly being TRBD2 (5 bases). This CDR3 has 14 amino acids. The germline V and J ends were trimmed by 1 base and 5 bases, with 14 bases remaining between them. Germline V gene data show CDR1 as DFQATT and CDR2 as SNEGSKA (reference sequence). The CDR3 sequence is CSARVVTSLETQYF. The DNA for the CDR3 is TGCAGTGCTAGAGTCGTCACTAGTTTGGAGACCCAGTACTTC.

V gene TRBV6-1 combines with J gene TRBJ1-2; D gene unclear. Germline V gene sequence: CDR1 MNHNS, CDR2 SASEGT. The V gene lost 6 bases and the J gene lost 7 bases, with 12 bases spanning the gap. The CDR3 has 12 residues. The CDR3 nucleotides are TGTGCCAGCAGCACAGATCCGGGTGGCTACACCTTC. It specifies CASSTDPGGYTF.

This CDR3 reads CSARDEHGLYGYTF. Written as DNA, the CDR3 is TGCAGTGCTAGAGATGAACACGGTCTCTATGGCTACACCTTC. This chain connects TRBV20-1 to TRBJ1-2, with D hard to call. This CDR3 contains 14 residues. Germline CDR1 is DFQATT and CDR2 is SNEGSKA (reference sequence). Trimming removed 0 bases from V and 4 bases from J, with 12 bases in between.